This T cell receptor beta chain was captured in a study of T cell responses to AZD1222 COVID-19 vaccine (dated by TCRdb to the early 2020s). About the study as a whole: TCR sequencing covered approximately 230 trial participants: roughly 200 given two doses of AZD1222 and 26 given two doses of MenACWY control vaccine. Enrollment into the trials was organized by age into subgroups of 18-55, 56-69 and 70-plus years, and those subgroups contained 148, 28 and 57 TCR-sequenced participants, respectively. Broader findings and caveats from the paper: Only a handful of AZD1222 recipients were SARS-CoV-2 seropositive at baseline, limiting conclusions about previously exposed vaccinees. Because no day 14 peak-response samples were available, the repertoires could be characterized only after the peak T cell response. Most participants were white British and females outnumbered males, and the authors suggested that clonal diversity may have been underestimated. The 56-69-year group was small, and its depth increase did not reach significance, likely because of low power. After two AZD1222 doses, spike-specific TCR breadth and depth were significantly higher than at day 0 and than in MenACWY recipients. Reportedly, close to half of the unique spike-specific TCRs recognized epitopes lying outside the regions that are mutated in the B.1.351 and B.1.1.7 variants. The vaccine-associated CD4 TCRs covered the entire spike protein, and the dominant responses fell in regions 160-218 and 743-854.

The CDR3 regions of human TCRbeta chains were analyzed by immunosequencing. The source study handled its data this way. TCRs in the repertoires were matched against a reference library of SARS-CoV-2-specific TCRs that had been generated with the MIRA antigen-specificity platform. Breadth meant the fraction of unique TCRs that were SARS-CoV-2-associated, whereas depth meant the fraction of total T cells that were SARS-CoV-2-associated. Using the MIRA data, every spike-specific TCR was mapped to the spike region that the TCR reacted to and assigned to either a CD4 or a CD8 class. Log10-transformed breadth and depth values were compared by one-way ANOVA with Sidak's multiple comparisons tests. Held by TCRdb, this immuneACCESS table contains in-frame sequences only and omits some clones. Under half of the omission traces to an unresolved V gene where checked; the cause of the rest is unknown. The DNA was the basis for D and trimming; V, J and clone size are from that table. The sample data list fewer than 55,000 clones, and approximately 79% of these were observed just once. The top ten hold 20% to 25% of the sample.

Remarks on this clone: The clone's antigen remains unknown. Base qualities were left out, and no much larger clone turns up one base away.

Sample time point, as interpreted from the label and publication: baseline before first vaccination. The treatment or condition label, read with the paper, signifies: meningococcal conjugate vaccine given as trial control. Vaccinee samples were obtained from the UK trials COV001 and COV002, which included a single-blind randomized controlled phase 2/3 trial of AZD1222 (ChAdOx1 nCoV-19) in healthy adults. For TCRbeta chain sequencing, PBMC samples from trial participants were taken at day 0 and at day 28 after the second dose. The source material was peripheral blood, sampled on day 0 of MenACWY control vaccination. The sequence was obtained from an adult in good health.

The CDR3: CASSLAPATGEQFF. At the DNA level, the sequence is TGTGCCAGCAGCTTAGCCCCCGCCACCGGTGAGCAGTTCTTC. The chain employs TRBV11-2 and TRBJ2-1; the D gene lacks a confident call. From the cysteine up to the phenylalanine, the CDR3 has a length of 14 residues. Only CDR3 DNA remains: 42 bases, in frame from the first base. Looking up the germline V gene yields CDR1 SGHAT and CDR2 FQNNGV. Between the V and J ends, shortened by 1 base and 9 bases respectively, the junction contains 13 bases.